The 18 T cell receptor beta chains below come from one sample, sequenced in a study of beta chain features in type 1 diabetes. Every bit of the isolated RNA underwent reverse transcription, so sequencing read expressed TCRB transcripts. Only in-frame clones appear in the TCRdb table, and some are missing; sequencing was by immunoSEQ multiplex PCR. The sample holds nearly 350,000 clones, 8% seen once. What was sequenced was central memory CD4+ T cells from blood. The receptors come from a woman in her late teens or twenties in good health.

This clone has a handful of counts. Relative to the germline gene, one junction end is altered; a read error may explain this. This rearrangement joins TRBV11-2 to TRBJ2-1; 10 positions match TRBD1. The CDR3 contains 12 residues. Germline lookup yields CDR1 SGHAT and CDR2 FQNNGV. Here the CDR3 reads CASSRDRGNRVF. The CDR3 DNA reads TGTGCCAGCAGCCGGGACAGGGGAAACAGGGTCTTC.

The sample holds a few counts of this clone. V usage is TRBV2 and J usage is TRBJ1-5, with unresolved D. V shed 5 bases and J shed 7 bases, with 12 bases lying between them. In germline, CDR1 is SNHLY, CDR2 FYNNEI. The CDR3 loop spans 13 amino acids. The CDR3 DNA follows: TGTGCCAGCAGTTTAGCGGAGATCCAGCCCCAGCATTTT. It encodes CASSLAEIQPQHF.

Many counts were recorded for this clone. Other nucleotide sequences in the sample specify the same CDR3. Here the CDR3 DNA reads TGTGCCATCAGTGAGTCCCGACTAGCGGGCACAGATACGCAGTATTTT. Protein product: CAISESRLAGTDTQYF. The rearrangement joins TRBV10-3 to TRBJ2-3; 9 bases agree with TRBD2. Trimming removed 0 bases from V and 1 base from J; junction bases left unmatched: 2. The CDR3 contains 16 residues. Germline V lookup: CDR1 ENHRY, CDR2 SYGVKD.

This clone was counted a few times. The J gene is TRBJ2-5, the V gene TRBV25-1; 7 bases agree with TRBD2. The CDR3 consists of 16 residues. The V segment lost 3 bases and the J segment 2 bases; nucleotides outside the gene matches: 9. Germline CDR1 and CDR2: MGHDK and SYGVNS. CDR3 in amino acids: CASSDSVASGQETQYF. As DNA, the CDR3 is TGTGCCAGCAGTGATTCGGTGGCTAGCGGACAAGAGACCCAGTACTTC.

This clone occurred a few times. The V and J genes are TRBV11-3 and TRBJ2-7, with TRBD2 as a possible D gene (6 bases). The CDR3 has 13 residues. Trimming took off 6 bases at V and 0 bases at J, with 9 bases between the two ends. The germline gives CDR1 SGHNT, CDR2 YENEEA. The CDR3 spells CASSSGDSYEQYF. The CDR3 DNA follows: TGTGCCAGCAGTAGCGGAGACTCCTACGAGCAGTACTTC.

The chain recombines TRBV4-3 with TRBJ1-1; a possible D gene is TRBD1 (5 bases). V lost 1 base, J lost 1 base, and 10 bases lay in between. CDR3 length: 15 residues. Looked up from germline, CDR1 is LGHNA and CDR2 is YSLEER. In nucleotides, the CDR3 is TGCGCCAGCAGCCAAGGCGCGGGGGGGAACACTGAAGCTTTCTTT. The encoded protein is CASSQGAGGNTEAFF.

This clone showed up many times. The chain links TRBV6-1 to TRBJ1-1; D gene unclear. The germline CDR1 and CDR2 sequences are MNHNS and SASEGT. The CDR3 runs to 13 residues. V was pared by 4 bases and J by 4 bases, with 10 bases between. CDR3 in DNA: TGTGCCAGCAGTGTCCTGGAGGGCACTGAAGCTTTCTTT. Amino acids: CASSVLEGTEAFF.

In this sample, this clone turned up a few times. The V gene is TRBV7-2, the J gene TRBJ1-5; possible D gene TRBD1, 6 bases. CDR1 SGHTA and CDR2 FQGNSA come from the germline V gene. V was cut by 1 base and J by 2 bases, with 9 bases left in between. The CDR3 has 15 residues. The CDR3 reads CASSLGQEGNQPQHF. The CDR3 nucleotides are TGTGCCAGCAGCTTAGGACAGGAGGGCAATCAGCCCCAGCATTTT.

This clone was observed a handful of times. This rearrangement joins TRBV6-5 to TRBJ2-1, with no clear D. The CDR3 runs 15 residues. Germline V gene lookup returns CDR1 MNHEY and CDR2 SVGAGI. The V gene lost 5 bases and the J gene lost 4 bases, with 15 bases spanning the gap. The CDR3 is CASSLDPARYNEQFF. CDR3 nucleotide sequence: TGTGCCAGCAGTCTCGACCCGGCGCGGTACAATGAGCAGTTCTTC.

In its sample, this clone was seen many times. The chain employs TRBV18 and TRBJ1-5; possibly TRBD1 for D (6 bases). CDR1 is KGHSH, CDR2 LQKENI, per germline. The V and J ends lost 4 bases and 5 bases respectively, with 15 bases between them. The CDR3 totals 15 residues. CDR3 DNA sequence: TGTGCCAGCTCACAAGAGACAGGATTGGATCAGCCCCAGCATTTT. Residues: CASSQETGLDQPQHF.

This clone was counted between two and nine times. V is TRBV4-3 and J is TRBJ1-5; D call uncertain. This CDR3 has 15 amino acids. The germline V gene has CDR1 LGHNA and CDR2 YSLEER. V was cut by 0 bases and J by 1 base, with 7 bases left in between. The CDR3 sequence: CASSQDSRSNQPQHF. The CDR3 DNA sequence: TGCGCCAGCAGCCAAGACTCCAGGAGCAATCAGCCCCAGCATTTT.

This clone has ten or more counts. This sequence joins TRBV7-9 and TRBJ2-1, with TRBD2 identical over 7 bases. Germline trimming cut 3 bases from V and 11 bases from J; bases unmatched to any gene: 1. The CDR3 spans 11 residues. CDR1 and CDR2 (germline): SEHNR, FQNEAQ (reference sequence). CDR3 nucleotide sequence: TGTGCCAGCAGCTTTAGCGGGCAGCAGTTCTTC. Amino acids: CASSFSGQQFF.

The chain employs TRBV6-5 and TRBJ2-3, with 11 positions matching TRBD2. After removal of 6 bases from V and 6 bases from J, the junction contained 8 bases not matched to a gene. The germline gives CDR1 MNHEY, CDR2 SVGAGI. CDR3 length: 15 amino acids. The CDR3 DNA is TGTGCCAGCAGAGATAGCGGGAGGGTATTTGATACGCAGTATTTT. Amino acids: CASRDSGRVFDTQYF.

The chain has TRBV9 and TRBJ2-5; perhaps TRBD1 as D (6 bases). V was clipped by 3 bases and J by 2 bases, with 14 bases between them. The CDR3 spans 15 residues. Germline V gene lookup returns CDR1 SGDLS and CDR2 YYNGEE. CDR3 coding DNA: TGTGCCAGCAGCGCAGAACAGGGTTATCAAGAGACCCAGTACTTC. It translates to CASSAEQGYQETQYF.

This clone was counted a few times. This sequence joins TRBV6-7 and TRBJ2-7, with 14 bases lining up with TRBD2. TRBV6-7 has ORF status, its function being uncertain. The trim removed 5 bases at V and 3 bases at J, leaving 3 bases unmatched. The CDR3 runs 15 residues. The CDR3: CASSHGLAGGYEQYF. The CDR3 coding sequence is TGTGCCAGCAGTCACGGACTAGCGGGAGGCTACGAGCAGTACTTC.

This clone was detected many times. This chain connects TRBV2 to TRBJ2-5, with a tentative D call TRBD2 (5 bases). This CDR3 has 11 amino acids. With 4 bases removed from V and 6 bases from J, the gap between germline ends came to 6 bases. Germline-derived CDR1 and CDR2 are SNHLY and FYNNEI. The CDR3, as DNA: TGTGCCAGCAGTGGAGGGAAGACCCAGTACTTC. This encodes CASSGGKTQYF.

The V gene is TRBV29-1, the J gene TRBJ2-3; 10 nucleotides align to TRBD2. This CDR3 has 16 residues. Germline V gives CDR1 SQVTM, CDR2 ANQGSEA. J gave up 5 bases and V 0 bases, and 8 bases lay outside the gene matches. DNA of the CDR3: TGCAGCGTTGAAGATCGTCTAGCGGGAGTTGGAGATACGCAGTATTTT. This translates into CSVEDRLAGVGDTQYF.

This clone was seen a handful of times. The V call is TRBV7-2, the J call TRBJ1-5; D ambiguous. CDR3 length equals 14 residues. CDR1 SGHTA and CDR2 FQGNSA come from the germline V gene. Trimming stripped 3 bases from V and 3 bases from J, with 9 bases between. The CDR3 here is CASSLLRSNQPQHF. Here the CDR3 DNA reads TGTGCCAGCAGCTTGTTACGGTCCAATCAGCCCCAGCATTTT.